These 7 T cell receptor beta chains came from one sample sequenced in a study of cytomegalovirus exposure and HLA in healthy donors. It was with 60 Vbeta and 13 Jbeta primers that the PCR ran. This table comes from immunoSEQ multiplex PCR, and its TCRdb copy is limited to in-frame clones, with some not included. Among roughly 150,000 clones listed, around four fifths were seen once. Sequencing input: PBMCs. These receptors came from a man aged 25 to 40 in good health and CMV-seronegative.

The CDR3 sequence: CAWSVLTPSYGYTF. The CDR3 bases are TGTGCCTGGAGTGTCCTCACACCAAGCTATGGCTACACCTTC. The V call is TRBV30, the J call TRBJ1-2; no definite D call. CDR3 length: 14 amino acids. Germline assignment: CDR1 GTSNPN and CDR2 SVGIG (reference sequence). Deletions cut 0 bases from V and 4 bases from J, with 12 bases between.

The V gene is TRBV7-8, the J gene TRBJ1-5; weak D call: TRBD1 (6 bases). This CDR3 is built from 15 residues. Germline V gene data show CDR1 as SGHVS and CDR2 as FQNEAQ. Trimming took off 3 bases at V and 0 bases at J, with 9 bases between the two ends. CDR3 sequence: CASSFDRNSNQPQHF. As DNA, the CDR3 is TGTGCCAGCAGCTTCGACAGGAATAGCAATCAGCCCCAGCATTTT.

The rearrangement joins TRBV5-6 to TRBJ1-2, with TRBD1 identical over 7 bases. This CDR3 region has 16 residues. Germline lookup yields CDR1 SGHDT and CDR2 YYEEEE. The V segment lost 3 bases and the J segment 1 base; nucleotides outside the gene matches: 9. DNA for the CDR3: TGTGCCAGCAGCTCTAGCGGGACAGAAATTAACTATGGCTACACCTTC. Translated, it gives CASSSSGTEINYGYTF.

The DNA of the CDR3 is TGTGCCAGCAGTGAATTTGGCGGGACAGGGTCTTCACCCCTCCACTTT. Translated, it gives CASSEFGGTGSSPLHF. V gene TRBV2 combines with J gene TRBJ1-6, with TRBD1 matching over 9 bases. Trimming took 2 bases from V and 9 from J; bases not matched to a gene: 8. CDR3 length: 16 residues. Germline assignment: CDR1 SNHLY and CDR2 FYNNEI.

This chain connects TRBV10-3 to TRBJ1-5, with D perhaps matching TRBD1 (6 bases). The germline V gene has CDR1 ENHRY and CDR2 SYGVKD. The ends were cut back, 11 bases at V and 2 bases at J, with 13 bases in the middle. There are 13 residues in the CDR3. DNA for the CDR3: TGTGCCGCACAGGGATTGGGCAATCAGCCCCAGCATTTT. It specifies CAAQGLGNQPQHF.

The chain joins TRBV7-2 to TRBJ1-1; 7 bases line up with TRBD1. With 5 bases clipped from V and 2 bases from J, the junction kept 5 bases outside the gene matches. Germline V lookup: CDR1 SGHTA, CDR2 FQGNSA. The CDR3 contains 14 residues. The CDR3: CASSKRQGNTEAFF. The CDR3 DNA is TGTGCCAGCAGCAAACGACAGGGAAACACTGAAGCTTTCTTT.

On this clone: Germline and junction disagree at one end, which may indicate a read error. J is TRBJ2-5 and V is TRBV7-7; 9 bases fit TRBD1. From germline, CDR1 is SSHAT and CDR2 FNYEAQ (reference sequence). The CDR3 covers 15 residues. In DNA, the CDR3 is TGTGCTAGCAGCCCGGGGACAGGGTGGGAAGAGACCCAGTACTTC. Encoded protein: CASSPGTGWEETQYF.